These T cell receptor beta chains were read from a single sample in a study of blood T cell repertoires in COVID-19. Method: immunoSEQ multiplex PCR; TCRdb's copy keeps in-frame clones and lacks some. This table has roughly 80,000 clones, around 80% appearing once. The sample taken for sequencing was peripheral blood. The receptors originated from a man in his 60s with active or convalescent COVID-19. Both conserved end residues are part of each CDR3. The order of the fields is D gene, V gene, J gene, clone size, CDR3 protein, CDR3 DNA. The D gene is left open where the match is weak. Size values are once, few and many counts, or a class for expanded clones, and some rows have none.

D gene: TRBD1
V gene: TRBV7-9
J gene: TRBJ1-1
clone size: -
CDR3 protein: CASSVAGRGLLMNTEAFF
CDR3 DNA: TGTGCCAGCAGCGTCGCGGGCAGGGGGCTTTTAATGAACACTGAAGCTTTCTTT

D gene: -
V gene: TRBV15
J gene: TRBJ2-3
clone size: -
CDR3 protein: CATSRGRYRYAVPPF
CDR3 DNA: TGTGCCACCAGCAGAGGGAGGTACAGATACGCAGTACCTCCCTTT

D gene: -
V gene: TRBV14
J gene: TRBJ2-7
clone size: -
CDR3 protein: CASSQVPWARSYEQYF
CDR3 DNA: TGTGCCAGCAGCCAAGTTCCTTGGGCCCGCTCCTACGAGCAGTACTTC

D gene: -
V gene: TRBV30
J gene: TRBJ1-1
clone size: few
CDR3 protein: CAWSVRDKSTEAFF
CDR3 DNA: TGTGCCTGGAGTGTCAGGGACAAAAGCACTGAAGCTTTCTTT

D gene: TRBD1
V gene: TRBV23-1
J gene: TRBJ2-3
clone size: once
CDR3 protein: CASSQSCRGRSPDTQYF
CDR3 DNA: TGCGCCAGCAGTCAATCCTGCAGGGGGCGCAGCCCAGATACGCAGTATTTT

D gene: -
V gene: TRBV7-2
J gene: TRBJ2-3
clone size: -
CDR3 protein: CASSPRGGGSDTQYF
CDR3 DNA: TGTGCCAGCAGCCCCCGAGGGGGAGGGTCAGATACGCAGTATTTT

D gene: TRBD1
V gene: TRBV19
J gene: TRBJ2-7
clone size: few
CDR3 protein: CASSIGTGSPREQYF
CDR3 DNA: TGTGCCAGTAGTATAGGGACAGGGTCTCCCCGCGAGCAGTACTTC

D gene: -
V gene: TRBV24-1
J gene: TRBJ1-6
clone size: -
CDR3 protein: CATSDLPNREGYYSPLHF
CDR3 DNA: TGTGCCACCAGTGATTTGCCGAACAGGGAAGGTTACTATTCACCCCTCCACTTT

D gene: -
V gene: TRBV7-2
J gene: TRBJ1-2
clone size: -
CDR3 protein: CAGGAGVNYGYTF
CDR3 DNA: TGTGCCGGGGGGGCAGGGGTTAACTATGGCTACACCTTC

D gene: -
V gene: TRBV5-6
J gene: TRBJ2-2
clone size: -
CDR3 protein: CASSVRENTGELFF
CDR3 DNA: TGTGCCAGCAGCGTCCGGGAGAACACCGGGGAGCTGTTTTTT

D gene: TRBD2
V gene: TRBV6-2/TRBV6-3
J gene: TRBJ2-5
clone size: -
CDR3 protein: CASSYGLAWETQYF
CDR3 DNA: TGTGCCAGCAGTTACGGACTAGCGTGGGAGACCCAGTACTTC

D gene: -
V gene: TRBV6-1
J gene: TRBJ2-5
clone size: -
CDR3 protein: CASSEGGAETQYF
CDR3 DNA: TGTGCCAGCAGTGAAGGGGGCGCTGAGACCCAGTACTTC

D gene: -
V gene: TRBV19
J gene: TRBJ1-2
clone size: -
CDR3 protein: CASSITRGINYGYTF
CDR3 DNA: TGTGCCAGTAGTATAACCCGGGGAATTAACTATGGCTACACCTTC

D gene: TRBD1
V gene: TRBV25-1
J gene: TRBJ1-1
clone size: -
CDR3 protein: CASKTGGHTEAFF
CDR3 DNA: TGTGCCAGCAAGACAGGGGGCCACACTGAAGCTTTCTTT

D gene: TRBD1
V gene: TRBV19
J gene: TRBJ1-1
clone size: -
CDR3 protein: CASSAGTAGEAFF
CDR3 DNA: TGTGCCAGTAGTGCCGGGACAGCGGGTGAAGCTTTCTTT

D gene: -
V gene: TRBV9
J gene: TRBJ1-2
clone size: -
CDR3 protein: CASSVGPEGRGYTF
CDR3 DNA: TGTGCCAGCAGCGTGGGCCCCGAAGGGAGGGGCTACACCTTC

D gene: TRBD1
V gene: TRBV3-1/TRBV3-2
J gene: TRBJ1-2
clone size: -
CDR3 protein: CASSHDREGSYGYTF
CDR3 DNA: TGTGCCAGCAGCCACGACAGGGAAGGGAGCTATGGCTACACCTTC

D gene: -
V gene: TRBV6-5
J gene: TRBJ1-1
clone size: once
CDR3 protein: CASSRVVVNTEAFF
CDR3 DNA: TGTGCCAGCAGCCGCGTAGTAGTAAACACTGAAGCTTTCTTT

D gene: TRBD1
V gene: TRBV5-1
J gene: TRBJ2-1
clone size: -
CDR3 protein: CASSFSGTGGGEQFF
CDR3 DNA: TGCGCCAGCAGCTTCTCCGGGACAGGGGGCGGTGAGCAGTTCTTC

D gene: -
V gene: TRBV6-5
J gene: TRBJ1-2
clone size: once
CDR3 protein: CASSGDYGYTF
CDR3 DNA: TGTGCCAGCAGCGGGGACTATGGCTACACCTTC

D gene: -
V gene: TRBV7-2
J gene: TRBJ1-5
clone size: -
CDR3 protein: CASSRDEVQPQHF
CDR3 DNA: TGTGCCAGCAGCCGAGACGAGGTTCAGCCCCAGCATTTT

D gene: TRBD1
V gene: TRBV6-5
J gene: TRBJ2-5
clone size: -
CDR3 protein: CASSQRVTGAETQYF
CDR3 DNA: TGTGCCAGCAGTCAAAGGGTGACAGGGGCGGAGACCCAGTACTTC

D gene: TRBD1
V gene: TRBV3-1/TRBV3-2
J gene: TRBJ2-1
clone size: -
CDR3 protein: CASSLLGQGSYNEQFF
CDR3 DNA: TGTGCCAGCAGCCTATTGGGACAGGGCTCCTACAATGAGCAGTTCTTC

D gene: -
V gene: TRBV7-9
J gene: TRBJ2-7
clone size: -
CDR3 protein: CASSPGADLSYEQYF
CDR3 DNA: TGTGCCAGCAGCCCTGGGGCAGATCTCTCCTACGAGCAGTACTTC

D gene: TRBD1
V gene: TRBV6-2/TRBV6-3
J gene: TRBJ1-5
clone size: -
CDR3 protein: CASSSRAGGVSGGNQPQHF
CDR3 DNA: TGTGCCAGCAGTTCGAGGGCAGGGGGCGTCTCCGGGGGCAATCAGCCCCAGCATTTT

D gene: -
V gene: TRBV6-5
J gene: TRBJ1-1
clone size: -
CDR3 protein: CASSFPGGTEAFF
CDR3 DNA: TGTGCCAGCAGTTTCCCCGGGGGAACTGAAGCTTTCTTT

D gene: TRBD1
V gene: TRBV7-2
J gene: TRBJ2-4
clone size: once
CDR3 protein: CASSFRGRGAKNIQYF
CDR3 DNA: TGTGCCAGCAGCTTCAGGGGGCGCGGAGCCAAAAACATTCAGTACTTC

D gene: TRBD2
V gene: TRBV7-2
J gene: TRBJ2-3
clone size: few
CDR3 protein: CASSLRLAGSTDTQYF
CDR3 DNA: TGTGCCAGCAGCCTCAGACTAGCGGGGAGCACAGATACGCAGTATTTT

D gene: -
V gene: TRBV5-6
J gene: TRBJ2-3
clone size: -
CDR3 protein: CASSLRYTDTQYF
CDR3 DNA: TGTGCCAGCAGCCTCCGGTACACAGATACGCAGTATTTT

D gene: TRBD2
V gene: TRBV4-2
J gene: TRBJ2-1
clone size: -
CDR3 protein: CASSSGAGGPNEQFF
CDR3 DNA: TGTGCCAGCAGCAGTGGGGCGGGGGGCCCCAATGAGCAGTTCTTC

D gene: -
V gene: TRBV9
J gene: TRBJ2-3
clone size: -
CDR3 protein: CASSVEGADTQYF
CDR3 DNA: TGTGCCAGCAGCGTAGAGGGGGCAGATACGCAGTATTTT

D gene: -
V gene: TRBV19
J gene: TRBJ1-3
clone size: once
CDR3 protein: CASSPTHSGNTIYF
CDR3 DNA: TGTGCCAGTAGCCCCACTCACTCTGGAAACACCATATATTTT

D gene: TRBD1
V gene: TRBV6-5
J gene: TRBJ1-5
clone size: -
CDR3 protein: CASRDRGRSPQPQHF
CDR3 DNA: TGTGCCAGCAGAGACAGGGGGCGAAGTCCTCAGCCCCAGCATTTT

D gene: -
V gene: TRBV6-2/TRBV6-3
J gene: TRBJ1-1
clone size: once
CDR3 protein: CASSPSVNTEAFF
CDR3 DNA: TGTGCCAGCAGCCCATCAGTGAACACTGAAGCTTTCTTT

D gene: -
V gene: TRBV7-9
J gene: TRBJ2-7
clone size: -
CDR3 protein: CASSLRLSQGSEQYF
CDR3 DNA: TGTGCCAGCAGCTTACGCCTGAGCCAGGGAAGCGAGCAGTACTTC

D gene: TRBD1
V gene: TRBV6-1
J gene: TRBJ2-7
clone size: -
CDR3 protein: CASSEMGTGSYEQYF
CDR3 DNA: TGTGCCAGCAGTGAAATGGGGACAGGTTCCTACGAGCAGTACTTC

D gene: -
V gene: TRBV30
J gene: TRBJ1-4
clone size: -
CDR3 protein: CAWSPPGGKLFF
CDR3 DNA: TGTGCCTGGAGTCCACCGGGGGGAAAACTGTTTTTT

D gene: TRBD2
V gene: TRBV15
J gene: TRBJ2-5
clone size: -
CDR3 protein: CATSRGGLADDQETQYF
CDR3 DNA: TGTGCCACCAGCAGAGGGGGACTAGCGGACGACCAAGAGACCCAGTACTTC

D gene: TRBD2
V gene: TRBV7-6
J gene: TRBJ2-1
clone size: -
CDR3 protein: CASSLESTSGYSYNEQFF
CDR3 DNA: TGTGCCAGCAGCTTAGAGTCTACTAGCGGTTACTCCTACAATGAGCAGTTCTTC

D gene: -
V gene: TRBV6-2/TRBV6-3
J gene: TRBJ2-1
clone size: -
CDR3 protein: CASSRRTVFYNEQFF
CDR3 DNA: TGTGCCAGCAGCCGACGGACAGTATTTTACAATGAGCAGTTCTTC